One sample yielded the 4 T cell receptor beta chains listed below, sequenced in a study of blood T cell repertoires in COVID-19. Data came from immunoSEQ multiplex PCR; TCRdb stores just in-frame clones and leaves some out. The sample lists under 200,000 clones; 75% to 90% were seen once. Sequenced input: PBMCs or T cells enriched from blood (not recorded which). These TCRs come from a woman aged 60-70 years who had recovered from COVID-19.

The gene calls are TRBV7-2 and TRBJ2-7, with a tentative D call TRBD1 (6 bases). Germline assignment: CDR1 SGHTA and CDR2 FQGNSA. V lost 3 bases and J 2 bases, leaving 8 bases between the germline ends. The CDR3 is 13 residues long. The CDR3 is CASSLDSTYEQYF. The CDR3 DNA sequence: TGTGCCAGCAGCTTGGACAGCACCTACGAGCAGTACTTC.

The chain employs TRBV6-5 and TRBJ1-2; TRBD1 matches 9 bases. Germline CDR1 and CDR2: MNHEY and SVGAGI. The CDR3 covers 13 residues. V lost 6 bases, J lost 8 bases, and 7 bases stayed unmatched. CDR3 amino acids: CASRSDRGSGYTF. For the CDR3, the DNA is TGTGCCAGCAGATCGGACAGGGGAAGCGGCTACACCTTC.

The J gene is TRBJ2-5, the V gene TRBV5-6; 8 bases agree with TRBD2. CDR3 size: 14 residues. Germline lookup yields CDR1 SGHDT and CDR2 YYEEEE. V shed 4 bases and J 5 bases; nucleotides not matched to a gene: 7. The CDR3: CASSPRGGWETQYF. The DNA of the CDR3 is TGTGCCAGCAGCCCCCGGGGGGGCTGGGAGACCCAGTACTTC.

This clone was counted once. The rearrangement links TRBV5-4 to TRBJ2-5, with a weak D call TRBD2 (6 bases). Germline values: CDR1 SGHNT, CDR2 YYREEE (reference sequence). V lost 3 bases to trimming and J lost 7 bases, with 13 bases between them. This CDR3 is 13 amino acids long. The DNA for the CDR3 is TGTGCCAGCAGCTCGGAGGGCTCGGGGACCCAGTACTTC. It encodes CASSSEGSGTQYF.